One and the same sample provided the 18 T cell receptor beta chains below, sequenced in a study of blood T cell repertoires in COVID-19. Here immunoSEQ multiplex PCR was the method, and the copy in TCRdb shows in-frame clones only, minus some. The table has 55,000 to 65,000 clones, approximately 88% seen once. The sample consisted of peripheral blood. The receptors derive from a man younger than 45 with COVID-19, enrolled during active disease.

The chain joins TRBV27 to TRBJ1-2; tentatively, D is TRBD1 (5 bases). The germline gives CDR1 MNHEY, CDR2 SMNVEV (reference sequence). The CDR3 is 15 residues long. Deletions cut 4 bases from V and 6 bases from J, with 18 bases between. The CDR3 reads CASSSPGGGRDGYTF. In nucleotides, the CDR3 is TGTGCCAGCAGTTCCCCCGGGGGAGGGAGGGATGGCTACACCTTC.

The V gene is TRBV4-3, the J gene TRBJ1-2; TRBD1 matches 8 bases. V lost 6 bases, J lost 0 bases, and 3 bases stayed unmatched. The CDR3 is 14 residues long. Germline-derived CDR1 and CDR2 are LGHNA and YSLEER. CDR3 sequence (DNA): TGCGCCAGCAGTCAGGACAGGGCTAACTATGGCTACACCTTC. It is translated as CASSQDRANYGYTF.

This chain uses TRBV11-2 with TRBJ2-7; D call uncertain. V gave up 0 bases and J gave up 3 bases, with 9 bases separating them. The CDR3 has 14 residues. Germline CDR1 SGHAT, CDR2 FQNNGV. The CDR3 sequence is CASSLERGLYEQYF. The CDR3 DNA reads TGTGCCAGCAGCTTAGAGCGTGGGCTCTACGAGCAGTACTTC.

This chain links TRBV7-9 with TRBJ1-3; a weak D match, TRBD1 (6 bases). Trimming stripped 5 bases from V and 2 bases from J, with 13 bases between. CDR3 length: 15 amino acids. The germline CDR1 and CDR2 sequences are SEHNR and FQNEAQ (reference sequence). CDR3 residues: CASSQTGQPGNTIYF. The CDR3, as DNA: TGTGCCAGCAGCCAGACAGGACAACCTGGAAACACCATATATTTT.

The chain couples TRBV7-2 to TRBJ1-4, with D unclear. Trimming cost V 5 bases and J 12 bases, with 13 bases left between them. The CDR3 is made up of 12 amino acids. Looked up from germline, CDR1 is SGHTA and CDR2 is FQGNSA. CDR3 nucleotides: TGTGCCAGCAGCGCACTTGCCGGGGAACTGTTTTTT. Amino acids: CASSALAGELFF.

This clone was observed a few times. The J gene is TRBJ1-2, the V gene TRBV19, with D perhaps matching TRBD1 (6 bases). CDR1 LNHDA and CDR2 SQIVND come from the germline V gene (reference sequence). The CDR3 runs to 14 residues. V was pared by 6 bases and J by 4 bases, with 15 bases between. The CDR3 is CASSDGQQGYGYTF. In DNA form, the CDR3 reads TGTGCCAGTAGCGATGGACAGCAGGGCTATGGCTACACCTTC.

The chain employs TRBV25-1 and TRBJ2-1, with TRBD1 matching 7 bases. V lost 6 bases, J lost 4 bases, and 9 bases stayed unmatched. Germline V CDR1 and CDR2: MGHDK, SYGVNS. The CDR3 loop spans 15 amino acids. CDR3 bases: TGTGCCAGCAGCGACAGGGACAAAGTTTACAATGAGCAGTTCTTC. Protein: CASSDRDKVYNEQFF.

V is TRBV4-3 and J is TRBJ2-7; 10 nucleotides agree with TRBD1. The ends lost 3 bases at V and 3 bases at J; junction bases unmatched: 8. Germline loops: CDR1 LGHNA, CDR2 YSLEER. This CDR3 comprises 16 residues. CDR3 region: CASSHSGTGEDYEQYF. CDR3 in DNA: TGCGCCAGCAGCCACAGCGGGACAGGGGAAGACTACGAGCAGTACTTC.

The chain uses TRBV5-1 and TRBJ2-3, with 11 bases fitting TRBD2. CDR3 length: 19 residues. V dropped 0 bases and J dropped 0; count of bases not matched to a gene: 9. CDR1 is SGHRS, CDR2 YFSETQ, per germline. The CDR3 coding sequence is TGCGCCAGCAGCTTGGCTTTAGCGGGAGGGGACCCTAGCACAGATACGCAGTATTTT. It translates to CASSLALAGGDPSTDTQYF.

This clone was observed a single time. The CDR3 does not close with the conserved phenylalanine or tryptophan, likely indicating a read error. No DNA is shown, since the ends of the CDR3 on it are uncertain; the CDR3 is the one TCRdb lists. The chain uses TRBV21-1 and TRBJ2-7; TRBD1 is the table's D call and was not checked against the DNA. TRBV21-1 is recorded as a pseudogene. Ends included, the CDR3 has 9 residues. This CDR3 reads CASSKKGQG.

This chain joins TRBV5-4 and TRBJ2-7; D possibly corresponds to TRBD1 (5 bases). Looked up from germline, CDR1 is SGHNT and CDR2 is YYREEE (reference sequence). V shed 1 base and J shed 2 bases, with 10 bases lying between them. The CDR3 loop spans 14 amino acids. This CDR3 is CASSLTGLTYEQYF. DNA for the CDR3: TGTGCCAGCAGCTTGACAGGCCTCACCTACGAGCAGTACTTC.

The chain uses TRBV24-1 and TRBJ2-1, with 7 bases matching TRBD2. CDR1 KGHDR and CDR2 SFDVKD come from the germline V gene. V was clipped by 1 base and J by 0 bases; unmatched bases: 2. The length of the CDR3 is 16 residues. CDR3 region: CATSDLGGSSYNEQFF. The CDR3 DNA follows: TGTGCCACCAGTGATTTAGGCGGGAGCTCCTACAATGAGCAGTTCTTC.

The genes are TRBV6-5 and TRBJ1-2; D may be TRBD1 (6 bases). V was pared by 10 bases and J by 4 bases, with 19 bases between. Germline loops: CDR1 MNHEY, CDR2 SVGAGI. CDR3 length: 14 residues. This chain's CDR3 is CATTRGGASYGYTF. The CDR3, as DNA: TGTGCCACTACCCGGGGGGGGGCATCCTATGGCTACACCTTC.

The chain uses TRBV7-2 and TRBJ2-1, with a tentative D call TRBD1 (6 bases). V lost 4 bases and J lost 6, with 13 bases in between. The CDR3 runs to 14 residues. Looked up from germline, CDR1 is SGHTA and CDR2 is FQGNSA. The CDR3 bases are TGTGCCAGCAGCTCCACATCCAGGGGCAATGAGCAGTTCTTC. This encodes CASSSTSRGNEQFF.

This clone was recorded once. The rearrangement links TRBV28 to TRBJ2-7, with D possibly matching TRBD1 (5 bases). The CDR3 runs 14 residues. Germline V CDR1 and CDR2: MDHEN, SYDVKM. The V end was cut by 2 bases, the J end by 3 bases, with 11 bases between. CDR3 sequence: CASSLSNRIYEQYF. The CDR3 DNA reads as TGTGCCAGCAGTTTAAGTAACAGGATCTACGAGCAGTACTTC.

The rearrangement joins TRBV24-1 to TRBJ1-5; no clear D gene. This CDR3 is 12 amino acids long. V lost 9 bases, J lost 3 bases, and 8 bases lay in between. Germline CDR1 is KGHDR and CDR2 is SFDVKD. CDR3 protein: CATGQNNQPQHF. The DNA for the CDR3 is TGTGCCACCGGGCAGAACAATCAGCCCCAGCATTTT.

The J gene is TRBJ2-7, the V gene TRBV12-3 or TRBV12-4; possible D gene TRBD2, 5 bases. Between the trimmed V and J ends, which lost 10 bases and 5 bases, there was a span of 12 bases. The CDR3 spans 11 residues. Written as DNA, the CDR3 is TGTGCCACCGCCGGGGTGAACGAGCAGTACTTC. Its translation: CATAGVNEQYF.

V usage is TRBV6-5 and J usage is TRBJ2-7; D may be TRBD2 (5 bases). V gave up 6 bases and J gave up 0 bases, with 15 bases separating them. Looked up from germline, CDR1 is MNHEY and CDR2 is SVGAGI. The CDR3 extends over 15 amino acids. The CDR3 region has the DNA TGTGCCAGCAGGGGAGTGGCCGGATCCTCCTACGAGCAGTACTTC. Protein sequence: CASRGVAGSSYEQYF.